The rows below give T cell receptor beta chains drawn from one sample of a study of blood T cell repertoires in COVID-19. Assay: immunoSEQ multiplex PCR; the TCRdb copy retains only in-frame clones and omits some. The sample holds 200,000 to 300,000 clones, around 85% seen once. Input material: PBMCs or T cells enriched from blood (not recorded which). The source of these receptors is a woman aged 45-60 years with acute COVID-19. The CDR3 runs from the conserved cysteine through the conserved F or W. Each record gives: J gene, D gene, clone size, V gene, CDR3 DNA, CDR3 protein. A D gene is named only where the DNA matches it firmly. Clone sizes are given selectively: once, few, many, or a class where the clone is expanded.

J: TRBJ1-2; D: -; size: -; V: TRBV6-5; DNA: TGTGCCAGCAGTTTTGGAGGGGTTGGCTACACCTTC; CDR3: CASSFGGVGYTF
J: TRBJ2-2; D: -; size: -; V: TRBV5-4; DNA: TGTGCCAGCAGTCCACCGACAGTGAACACCGGGGAGCTGTTTTTT; CDR3: CASSPPTVNTGELFF
J: TRBJ2-1; D: -; size: -; V: TRBV4-3; DNA: TGCGCCAGCAGCCAAGATCTTACAGCCTACAATGAGCAGTTCTTC; CDR3: CASSQDLTAYNEQFF
J: TRBJ2-2; D: TRBD1; size: -; V: TRBV7-2; DNA: TGTGCCAGCAGCTCCCGGGACAGGGGAGGCACCGGGGAGCTGTTTTTT; CDR3: CASSSRDRGGTGELFF
J: TRBJ2-1; D: -; size: -; V: TRBV13; DNA: TGTGCCAGCAGCTTAAATAGCAATGAGCAGTTCTTC; CDR3: CASSLNSNEQFF
J: TRBJ1-5; D: -; size: few; V: TRBV25-1; DNA: TGTGCCAGCAGTGACGCCCAAGACGGGCTGGGAGCCCAGCATTTT; CDR3: CASSDAQDGLGAQHF
J: TRBJ1-6; D: -; size: -; V: TRBV12-3/TRBV12-4; DNA: TGTGCCAGCGCGGGCGGGTCGAATTCACCCCTCCACTTT; CDR3: CASAGGSNSPLHF
J: TRBJ2-3; D: TRBD2; size: -; V: TRBV30; DNA: TGTGCCTGGAGTTTTTCGGGGGGGCAAAATACGCAGTATTTT; CDR3: CAWSFSGGQNTQYF
J: TRBJ1-5; D: TRBD1; size: -; V: TRBV6-5; DNA: TGTGCCAGCAGGCAACAGGGGCATAGCAATCAGCCCCAGCATTTT; CDR3: CASRQQGHSNQPQHF
J: TRBJ1-1; D: -; size: -; V: TRBV13; DNA: TGTGCCAGCAGCCCTCAGGGAGGAGGAACTGAAGCTTTCTTT; CDR3: CASSPQGGGTEAFF
J: TRBJ2-7; D: TRBD2; size: -; V: TRBV6-6; DNA: TGTGCCAGCAGTAATAGCGGGGGAACGTACGAGCAGTACTTC; CDR3: CASSNSGGTYEQYF
J: TRBJ2-3; D: TRBD2; size: -; V: TRBV9; DNA: TGTGCCAGCAGCGTAGCCGGGGGGGGTCACACAGATACGCAGTATTTT; CDR3: CASSVAGGGHTDTQYF
J: TRBJ2-2; D: TRBD1; size: -; V: TRBV11-2; DNA: TGTGCCAGCAGCTTAAAATCGACAGGGAGTATTGCGACCGGGGAGCTGTTTTTT; CDR3: CASSLKSTGSIATGELFF
J: TRBJ2-2; D: TRBD2; size: -; V: TRBV9; DNA: TGTGCCAGCAGCGAGACTAGCGGGGGGGCTGGGAACACCGGGGAGCTGTTTTTT; CDR3: CASSETSGGAGNTGELFF
J: TRBJ2-1; D: TRBD2; size: -; V: TRBV5-1; DNA: TGCGCCAGCAGCTTGTTAGCGGGGATGAACAATGAGCAGTTCTTC; CDR3: CASSLLAGMNNEQFF
J: TRBJ2-5; D: TRBD1; size: -; V: TRBV6-2/TRBV6-3; DNA: TGTGCCAGCAGTAACAGGGGGCCTAGGGAGACCCAGTACTTC; CDR3: CASSNRGPRETQYF
J: TRBJ1-5; D: TRBD1; size: -; V: TRBV6-2/TRBV6-3; DNA: TGTGCCAGCAGTAATAGACAGGGACGTCAGCCCCAGCATTTT; CDR3: CASSNRQGRQPQHF
J: TRBJ1-1; D: TRBD1; size: -; V: TRBV5-1; DNA: TGCGCCAGCAGCGCGGGACAGGTGGGCACTGAAGCTTTCTTT; CDR3: CASSAGQVGTEAFF
J: TRBJ1-6; D: TRBD1; size: -; V: TRBV4-1; DNA: TGCGCCAGCAGCCAAGATCAGGGACAGGGAAATTCACCCCTCCACTTT; CDR3: CASSQDQGQGNSPLHF
J: TRBJ2-3; D: TRBD2; size: -; V: TRBV14; DNA: TGTGCCAGCAGCCAAGAAGCGGGGTCCACAGATACGCAGTATTTT; CDR3: CASSQEAGSTDTQYF
J: TRBJ1-6; D: TRBD1; size: once; V: TRBV2; DNA: TGTGCCATCCAGGGGGACACCGATAATTCACCCCTCCACTTT; CDR3: CAIQGDTDNSPLHF
J: TRBJ1-1; D: -; size: -; V: TRBV10-3; DNA: TGTGCCATGGGCGTCGGGGGGCAAACTGAAGCTTTCTTT; CDR3: CAMGVGGQTEAFF
J: TRBJ1-1; D: -; size: -; V: TRBV6-1; DNA: TGTGCCAGCAGTGAAAATGTGGGGGCAGGGACTGAAGCTTTCTTT; CDR3: CASSENVGAGTEAFF
J: TRBJ1-2; D: -; size: -; V: TRBV6-1; DNA: TGTGCCAGCAGTGAAAGGCCAGGGAACCATGGCTACACCTTC; CDR3: CASSERPGNHGYTF
J: TRBJ2-1; D: TRBD2; size: -; V: TRBV19; DNA: TGTGCCAGTAGAGCCCTAGCGGGGCTTGCCAATGAGCAGTTCTTC; CDR3: CASRALAGLANEQFF
J: TRBJ1-5; D: TRBD1; size: -; V: TRBV6-5; DNA: TGTGCCAGCAGCCTTCGGACAGGGGGCCATCAGCCCCAGCATTTT; CDR3: CASSLRTGGHQPQHF
J: TRBJ1-2; D: -; size: -; V: TRBV29-1; DNA: TGCAGCGTTACGACAGGCTCGGGTGGCTACACCTTC; CDR3: CSVTTGSGGYTF
J: TRBJ1-2; D: TRBD1; size: -; V: TRBV5-1; DNA: TGCGCCAGCAGCTTGGGGACAGGTGGCTACACCTTC; CDR3: CASSLGTGGYTF
J: TRBJ1-1; D: TRBD1; size: -; V: TRBV7-6; DNA: TGTGCCAGCAGCCGACGACAGGGGGGGCTTAGTACTGAAGCTTTCTTT; CDR3: CASSRRQGGLSTEAFF
J: TRBJ1-5; D: -; size: -; V: TRBV2; DNA: TGTGCCAGCAGCGCCACGACCACAGGGTTCGGCAATCAGCCCCAGCATTTT; CDR3: CASSATTTGFGNQPQHF
J: TRBJ1-4; D: -; size: -; V: TRBV9; DNA: TGTGCCAGCAGCCCCCACGGACAGCCATCTAATGAAAAACTGTTTTTT; CDR3: CASSPHGQPSNEKLFF
J: TRBJ2-7; D: -; size: -; V: TRBV19; DNA: TGTGCCAGTAGTATTAGAAGGGGCGGATACGAGCAGTACTTC; CDR3: CASSIRRGGYEQYF
J: TRBJ1-2; D: -; size: -; V: TRBV7-8; DNA: TGTGCCAGCAGCCCGCGATCGTGGGGGGGCGACGACTATGGCTACACCTTC; CDR3: CASSPRSWGGDDYGYTF
J: TRBJ2-3; D: TRBD2; size: -; V: TRBV19; DNA: TGTGCCAGTACCAGGACTAGCGGGGGGGCCGATACGCAGTATTTT; CDR3: CASTRTSGGADTQYF
J: TRBJ1-1; D: -; size: -; V: TRBV29-1; DNA: TGCAGCGCCCCCCTCCGGGGAAACACTGAAGCTTTCTTT; CDR3: CSAPLRGNTEAFF
J: TRBJ1-1; D: -; size: -; V: TRBV12-3/TRBV12-4; DNA: TGTGCCAGCAGCCAACAGGGAAACACTGAAGCTTTCTTT; CDR3: CASSQQGNTEAFF